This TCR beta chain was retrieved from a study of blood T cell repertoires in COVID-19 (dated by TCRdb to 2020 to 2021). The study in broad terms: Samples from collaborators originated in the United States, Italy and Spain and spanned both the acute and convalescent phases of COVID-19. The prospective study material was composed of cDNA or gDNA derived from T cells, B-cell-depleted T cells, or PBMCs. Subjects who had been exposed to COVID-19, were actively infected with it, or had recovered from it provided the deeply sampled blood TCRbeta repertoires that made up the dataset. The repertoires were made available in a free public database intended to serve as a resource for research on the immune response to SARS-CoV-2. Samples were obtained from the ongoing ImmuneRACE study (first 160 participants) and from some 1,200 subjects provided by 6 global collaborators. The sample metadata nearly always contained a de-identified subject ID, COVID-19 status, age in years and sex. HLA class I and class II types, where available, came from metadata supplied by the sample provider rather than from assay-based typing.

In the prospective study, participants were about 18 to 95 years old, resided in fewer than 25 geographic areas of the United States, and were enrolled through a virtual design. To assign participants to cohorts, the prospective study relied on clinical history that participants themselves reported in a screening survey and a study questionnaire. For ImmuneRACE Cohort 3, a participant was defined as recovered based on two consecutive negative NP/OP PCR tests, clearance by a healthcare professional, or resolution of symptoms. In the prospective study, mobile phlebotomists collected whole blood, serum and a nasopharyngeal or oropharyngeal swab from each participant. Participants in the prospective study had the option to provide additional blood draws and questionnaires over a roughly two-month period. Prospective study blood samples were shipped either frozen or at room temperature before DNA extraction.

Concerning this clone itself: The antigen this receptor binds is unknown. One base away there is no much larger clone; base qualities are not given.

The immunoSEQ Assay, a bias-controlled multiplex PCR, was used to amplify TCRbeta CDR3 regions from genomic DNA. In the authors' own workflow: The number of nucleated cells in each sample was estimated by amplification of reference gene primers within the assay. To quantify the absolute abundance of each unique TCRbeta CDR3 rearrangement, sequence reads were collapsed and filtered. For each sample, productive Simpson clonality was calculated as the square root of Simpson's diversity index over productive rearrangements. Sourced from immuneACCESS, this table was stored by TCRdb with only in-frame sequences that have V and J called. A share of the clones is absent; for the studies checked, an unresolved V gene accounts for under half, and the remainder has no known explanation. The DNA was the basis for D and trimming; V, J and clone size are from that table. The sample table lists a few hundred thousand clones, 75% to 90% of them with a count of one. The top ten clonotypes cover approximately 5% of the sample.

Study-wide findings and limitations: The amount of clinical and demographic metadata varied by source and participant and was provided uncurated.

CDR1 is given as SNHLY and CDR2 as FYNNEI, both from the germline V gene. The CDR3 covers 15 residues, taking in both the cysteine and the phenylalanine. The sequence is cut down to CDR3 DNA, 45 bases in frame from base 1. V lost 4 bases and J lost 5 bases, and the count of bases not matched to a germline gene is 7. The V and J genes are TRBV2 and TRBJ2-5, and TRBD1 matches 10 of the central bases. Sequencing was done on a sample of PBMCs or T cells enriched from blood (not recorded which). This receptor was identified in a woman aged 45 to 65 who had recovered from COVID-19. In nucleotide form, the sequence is TGTGCCAGCAGTGGGGACAGGGGAGGAAGGGAGACCCAGTACTTC. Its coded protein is CASSGDRGGRETQYF.